This T cell receptor (beta chain) was sequenced in a study of memory CD4+ T cells and cytomegalovirus serostatus. Single viable CD3+CD4+CD8-CD45RO+ cells were sorted as the memory CD4+ T cells. Overall study results and limits: CMV serostatus prediction reached median AUC roughly 0.95, or 0.91 with US-trained model. The CMV-associated TCR signature appears largely within the CD4+ memory repertoire.

A note on this clone: Its antigen is undetermined.

Under the authors' procedure: After removing out-of-frame reads, 2 million to 2.5 million distinct TCRbeta sequences remained. The method was immunoSEQ multiplex PCR; TCRdb's version includes in-frame clones alone and lacks a portion of them. Clonal size and the V and J genes are those of that table, whereas D and trimming came from the DNA. The data hold some 73,000 clones, with around 78% observed a single time. Germline V CDR1 and CDR2: MDHEN, SYDVKM. The CDR3 length is 14 residues. Trimming cost V 6 bases and J 6 bases, with 18 bases left between them. The source material was memory CD4+ T cells from blood. The clonotype was recovered from an adult in good health and CMV-seropositive. This chain links TRBV28 with TRBJ2-7; tentative D call: TRBD1 (6 bases). The CDR3 sequence is CASSSGQSPGEQYF. The CDR3 DNA sequence: TGTGCCAGCAGCTCCGGACAGTCCCCTGGCGAGCAGTACTTC.